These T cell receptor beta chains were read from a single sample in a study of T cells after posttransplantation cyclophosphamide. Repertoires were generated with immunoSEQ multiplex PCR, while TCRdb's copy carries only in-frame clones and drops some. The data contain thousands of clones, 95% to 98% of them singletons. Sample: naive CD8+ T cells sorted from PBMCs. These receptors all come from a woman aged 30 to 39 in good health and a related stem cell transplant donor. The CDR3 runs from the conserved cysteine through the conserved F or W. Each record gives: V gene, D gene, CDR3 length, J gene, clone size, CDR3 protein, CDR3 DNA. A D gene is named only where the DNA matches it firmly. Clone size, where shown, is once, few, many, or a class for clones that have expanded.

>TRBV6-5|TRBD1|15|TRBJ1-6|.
CASSYSGQGNSPLHF
TGTGCCAGCAGTTACTCGGGACAGGGTAATTCCCCCCTCCACTTT
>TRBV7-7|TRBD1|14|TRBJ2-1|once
CASSQSSDRREQFF
TGTGCCAGCAGCCAGTCCTCGGACAGGAGGGAGCAGTTCTTC
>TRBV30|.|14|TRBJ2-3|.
CAWSLGEYTDTQYF
TGTGCCTGGAGTCTAGGGGAATATACAGATACGCAGTATTTT
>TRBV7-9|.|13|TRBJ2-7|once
CASSLASPYEQYF
TGTGCCAGCAGCTTAGCCTCCCCCTACGAGCAGTACTTC
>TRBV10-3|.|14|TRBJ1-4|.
CAISGQQTNEKLFF
TGTGCCATCAGCGGACAGCAAACTAATGAAAAACTGTTTTTT
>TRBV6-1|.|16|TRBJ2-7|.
CASSELGQGGSYEQYF
TGTGCCAGCAGTGAGCTGGGGCAGGGGGGCTCCTACGAGCAGTACTTC
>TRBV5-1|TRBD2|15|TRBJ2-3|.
CASSSGLAVTDTQYF
TGCGCCAGCAGCTCCGGACTAGCGGTTACAGATACGCAGTATTTT
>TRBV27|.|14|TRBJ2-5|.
CASSLDLQRETQYF
TGTGCCAGCAGTCTCGACCTCCAGAGGGAGACCCAGTACTTC
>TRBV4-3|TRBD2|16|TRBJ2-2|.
CASSPLAGPNTGELFF
TGCGCCAGCAGCCCCCTAGCGGGGCCGAACACCGGGGAGCTGTTTTTT
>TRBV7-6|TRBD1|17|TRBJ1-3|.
CASSSWDSKVSGNTIYF
TGTGCCAGCAGCAGTTGGGACAGCAAGGTTTCTGGAAACACCATATATTTT
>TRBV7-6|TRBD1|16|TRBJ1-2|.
CASSSGGTGPSYGYTF
TGTGCCAGCAGCTCCGGGGGGACAGGGCCCTCCTATGGCTACACCTTC
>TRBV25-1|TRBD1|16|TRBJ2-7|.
CASRGTGGRYTYEQYF
TGTGCCAGCAGGGGAACAGGGGGCCGATATACCTACGAGCAGTACTTC
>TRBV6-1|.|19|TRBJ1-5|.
CASSDGTLRRGGDNQPQHF
TGTGCCAGCAGTGATGGGACGTTGAGGCGGGGGGGAGACAATCAGCCCCAGCATTTT
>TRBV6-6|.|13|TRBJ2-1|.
CASSPDSYNEQFF
TGTGCCAGCAGCCCGGACAGTTACAATGAGCAGTTCTTC
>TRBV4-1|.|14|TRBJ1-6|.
CASSPGGLGSPLHF
TGCGCCAGCAGCCCCGGGGGTTTAGGATCACCCCTCCACTTT
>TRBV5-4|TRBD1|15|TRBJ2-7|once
CASSFGTASSYEQYF
TGTGCCAGCAGCTTCGGGACAGCTAGCTCCTACGAGCAGTACTTC
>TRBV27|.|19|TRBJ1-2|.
CASSFRLHTGTHDLRGYTF
TGTGCCAGCAGTTTCCGACTCCATACCGGGACACACGACCTGAGGGGCTACACCTTC
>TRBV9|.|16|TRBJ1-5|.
CASSVGSGTGNQPQHF
TGTGCCAGCAGCGTAGGATCAGGGACTGGCAATCAGCCCCAGCATTTT
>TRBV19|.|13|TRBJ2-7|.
CASSIRLNYEQYF
TGTGCCAGTAGTATTCGACTGAACTACGAGCAGTACTTC
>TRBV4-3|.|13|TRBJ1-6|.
CASSQEGRSPLHF
TGCGCCAGCAGCCAAGAAGGGAGGTCACCCCTCCACTTT
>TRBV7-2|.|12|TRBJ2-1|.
CASSLGAYEQFF
TGTGCCAGCAGCTTAGGGGCTTATGAGCAGTTCTTC
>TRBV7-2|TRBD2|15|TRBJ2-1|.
CASSFLAGGPDEQFF
TGTGCCAGCAGCTTCTTAGCGGGGGGGCCGGATGAGCAGTTCTTC
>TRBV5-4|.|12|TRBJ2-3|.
CASSPIPDTQYF
TGTGCCAGCAGCCCTATACCGGATACGCAGTATTTT
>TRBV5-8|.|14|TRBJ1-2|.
CASSLSGSNYGYTF
TGTGCCAGCAGCCTGTCGGGTTCGAACTATGGCTACACCTTC
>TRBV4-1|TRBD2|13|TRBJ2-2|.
CASSPRTSGELFF
TGCGCCAGCAGCCCTCGGACTAGCGGGGAGCTGTTTTTT
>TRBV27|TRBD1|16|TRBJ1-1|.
CASSATGGPLNTEAFF
TGTGCCAGCAGTGCCACAGGGGGCCCGTTGAACACTGAAGCTTTCTTT
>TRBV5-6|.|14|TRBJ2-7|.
CASSATGLLGEQYF
TGTGCCAGCAGCGCAACGGGACTCTTGGGCGAGCAGTACTTC
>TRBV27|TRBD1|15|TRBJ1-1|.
CASSLQRDRGTEAFF
TGTGCCAGCAGTTTACAACGGGACAGGGGGACTGAAGCTTTCTTT
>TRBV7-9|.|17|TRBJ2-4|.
CASSLGTSGSAKNIQYF
TGTGCCAGCAGCTTAGGCACCTCAGGCTCCGCCAAAAACATTCAGTACTTC
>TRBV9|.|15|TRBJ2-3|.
CASSVGGGSTDTQYF
TGTGCCAGCAGCGTAGGAGGGGGTAGCACAGATACGCAGTATTTT
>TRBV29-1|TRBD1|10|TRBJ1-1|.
CSAQGTEAFF
TGCAGCGCACAGGGGACTGAAGCTTTCTTT
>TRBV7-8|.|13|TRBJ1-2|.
CASSPAWKEGYTF
TGTGCCAGCAGTCCGGCGTGGAAGGAGGGCTACACCTTC
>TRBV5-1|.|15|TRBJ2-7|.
CASSHNQGTIYEQYF
TGCGCCAGCAGCCACAACCAGGGGACGATCTACGAGCAGTACTTC
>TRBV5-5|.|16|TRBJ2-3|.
CASSFPVAGIGDTQYF
TGTGCCAGCAGCTTCCCGGTCGCGGGGATCGGAGATACGCAGTATTTT
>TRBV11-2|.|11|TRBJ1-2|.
CASSLDHRATF
TGTGCCAGCAGCTTAGACCACAGGGCTACCTTC
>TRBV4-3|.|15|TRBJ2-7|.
CASSPAWDNAYEQYF
TGCGCCAGCAGCCCCGCTTGGGACAATGCCTACGAGCAGTACTTC
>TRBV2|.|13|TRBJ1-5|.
CASRRYSNQPQHF
TGTGCCAGCAGGAGATATAGCAATCAGCCCCAGCATTTT
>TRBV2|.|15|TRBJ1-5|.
CASSEGSPSNQPQHF
TGTGCCAGCAGTGAGGGCAGTCCGAGCAATCAGCCCCAGCATTTT
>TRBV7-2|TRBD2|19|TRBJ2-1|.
CASSDPGLAGTSSYNEQFF
TGTGCCAGCAGTGATCCGGGACTAGCGGGGACAAGCTCCTACAATGAGCAGTTCTTC
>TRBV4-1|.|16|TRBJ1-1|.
CASSREQGFENTEAFF
TGCGCCAGCAGCCGAGAACAGGGTTTTGAGAACACTGAAGCTTTCTTT
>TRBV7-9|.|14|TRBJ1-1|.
CASSEGTGLPEAFF
TGTGCCAGCAGCGAAGGAACAGGGTTGCCTGAAGCTTTCTTT
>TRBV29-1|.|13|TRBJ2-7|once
CSVEWNRARGQYF
TGCAGCGTTGAATGGAACAGGGCACGAGGGCAGTACTTC
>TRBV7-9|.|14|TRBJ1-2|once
CASSSDSLHYGYTF
TGTGCCAGCAGCTCAGACAGTCTTCACTATGGCTACACCTTC
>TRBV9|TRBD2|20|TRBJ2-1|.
CASSPRPGLAGGSSYNEQFF
TGTGCCAGCAGCCCCCGACCGGGACTAGCGGGGGGGAGCTCCTACAATGAGCAGTTCTTC
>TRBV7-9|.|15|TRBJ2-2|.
CASSPVLSHTGELFF
TGTGCCAGCAGCCCCGTTCTTTCCCACACCGGGGAGCTGTTTTTT
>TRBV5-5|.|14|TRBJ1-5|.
CASTQSRGYGPQHF
TGTGCCAGCACCCAATCTAGGGGGTACGGACCCCAGCATTTT
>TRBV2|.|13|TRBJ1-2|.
CASSAGEGYGYTF
TGTGCCAGCAGTGCGGGGGAGGGCTATGGCTACACCTTC
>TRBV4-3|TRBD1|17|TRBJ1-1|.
CASSQGGDRGFGTEAFF
TGCGCCAGCAGCCAAGGCGGGGACAGGGGATTCGGGACTGAAGCTTTCTTT
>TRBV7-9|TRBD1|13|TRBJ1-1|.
CASRGDSNTEAFF
TGTGCCAGCAGAGGGGACAGTAACACTGAAGCTTTCTTT
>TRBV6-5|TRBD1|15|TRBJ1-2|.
CASSYTGTANYGYTF
TGTGCCAGCAGTTACACCGGGACAGCTAACTATGGCTACACCTTC
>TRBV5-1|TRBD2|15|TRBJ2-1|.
CASSLRLAGVNEQFF
TGCGCCAGCAGCTTGAGGCTAGCGGGGGTCAATGAGCAGTTCTTC
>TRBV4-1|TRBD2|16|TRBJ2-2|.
CASSQLSGGAAGELFF
TGCGCCAGCAGCCAACTTAGCGGGGGGGCAGCCGGGGAGCTGTTTTTT